The 6 T cell receptor beta chains below all came from one sample that was sequenced in a study of monozygotic twins with cystic fibrosis. Profiled with immunoSEQ multiplex PCR; TCRdb holds only in-frame clones, not every one. Seen here are more than 12,000 clones, about 85% observed once, and the top ten hold roughly 1%. The source material was blood. The source is a boy under 18 with cystic fibrosis.

This clone was seen once. The rearrangement joins TRBV7-9 to TRBJ2-3, with 10 bases matching TRBD2. This CDR3 region has 18 residues. CDR1 and CDR2 (germline): SEHNR, FQNEAQ (reference sequence). The J segment lost 5 bases and the V segment lost 2 bases, leaving 13 bases of the junction unmatched. CDR3 DNA: TGTGCCAGCAGCTTACGGTCGGTCTCTAGCGGGAGCGGAGATACGCAGTATTTT. Translated, it gives CASSLRSVSSGSGDTQYF.

This clone was counted between two and nine times. The chain has TRBV12-5 and TRBJ1-6; 9 positions agree with TRBD1. V lost 6 bases to trimming and J lost 9 bases; unmatched junction nucleotides: 6. Germline-derived CDR1 and CDR2 are LGHNT and FRNRAP. The CDR3 has 14 amino acids. The CDR3 nucleotides read TGTGCTAGTGGCCCCGACAGGGGGGCTTCACCCCTCCACTTT. Amino acid sequence: CASGPDRGASPLHF.

The gene calls are TRBV6-6 and TRBJ1-1; TRBD1 agrees at 7 bases. The CDR3 has 14 amino acids. Germline values: CDR1 MNHNY, CDR2 SVGAGI (reference sequence). J gave up 4 bases and V 4 bases, and 6 bases lay outside the gene matches. CDR3 nucleotide sequence: TGTGCCAGCAGTTTTACAGGGGTTGCCACTGAAGCTTTCTTT. Amino acid sequence: CASSFTGVATEAFF.

The gene calls are TRBV5-1 and TRBJ2-5, with 13 bases matching TRBD2. The CDR3 covers 16 residues. CDR1 is SGHRS, CDR2 YFSETQ, per germline. V shed 4 bases, J shed 0 bases, and the junction held 3 bases outside the gene matches. The CDR3 protein is CASSGTSGGDQETQYF. CDR3 nucleotides: TGCGCCAGCAGCGGAACTAGCGGGGGGGACCAAGAGACCCAGTACTTC.

This chain connects TRBV5-3 to TRBJ1-1, with no clear D. TRBV5-3 is designated an ORF whose function remains uncertain. CDR3 length: 14 amino acids. Trimming removed 2 bases from V and 7 bases from J, with 15 bases in between. The CDR3 bases are TGTGCCAGAAGCTTTCTGGACTCTTCGGATGAAGCTTTCTTT. Translated: CARSFLDSSDEAFF.

This chain uses TRBV30 with TRBJ1-1; 11 bases fit TRBD1. This CDR3 contains 12 residues. V lost 2 bases to trimming and J lost 11 bases; unmatched junction nucleotides: 4. CDR1 GTSNPN and CDR2 SVGIG come from the germline V gene (reference sequence). The CDR3 region is CAWSSGQGVAFF. The DNA for the CDR3 is TGTGCCTGGAGTTCGGGACAGGGGGTGGCTTTCTTT.